The 8 T cell receptor beta chains below come from one sample, sequenced in a study of glioma-infiltrating T cells. Using RNA template, CDR3s of TCR alpha and beta were amplified with iRepertoire arm-PCR. Via MiXCR, TCRdb re-called the multiplex PCR reads, giving one row per CDR3 protein. The table has around 97,000 distinct CDR3 sequences, about 28% seen once. The sequencing input was glioma tissue, nonneoplastic brain tissue, or PBMCs (not recorded which). The receptors derive from a human donor with low-grade glioma or glioblastoma, undergoing nonglioma brain surgery, or in good health (not recorded which).

Regarding this clonotype: This sequence may be a read error, since a much larger clone differs from it by one base. V gene TRBV29-1 combines with J gene TRBJ1-2; possibly TRBD1 for D (5 bases). The germline V gene has CDR1 SQVTM and CDR2 ANQGSEA. The CDR3 covers 12 residues. V was clipped by 4 bases and J by 6 bases, with 12 bases between them. CDR3 nucleotides: TGCAGCGTTGTTAACGGGGACGATGGCTACACCTTC. Its protein product is CSVVNGDDGYTF.

The table lists this clonotype with a few counts. The chain combines TRBV19 with TRBJ2-5, with D perhaps assigned TRBD1 or TRBD2 (5 bases each). Germline V gives CDR1 LNHDA, CDR2 SQIVND (reference sequence). CDR3 length equals 15 residues. Trimming stripped 3 bases from V and 11 bases from J, with 22 bases between. The CDR3 sequence is CASSIDGTWETPQYF. CDR3 nucleotides: TGTGCCAGTAGTATTGACGGGACCTGGGAGACACCACAGTACTTC.

Turning to this clonotype: With a much larger clone just one base away, this may be a read error. This chain connects TRBV27 to TRBJ2-4, with a tentative D call TRBD1 (5 bases). The CDR3 has 18 amino acids. The germline V gene has CDR1 MNHEY and CDR2 SMNVEV (reference sequence). The V end was cut by 8 bases, the J end by 6 bases, with 29 bases between. The CDR3 reads CASESSILQGCERNIQYF. CDR3 nucleotide sequence: TGTGCCAGCGAGAGCTCCATCCTTCAGGGATGTGAGCGAAACATTCAGTACTTC.

This clonotype has only a few counts. V gene TRBV12-3 or TRBV12-4 combines with J gene TRBJ2-7; 7 bases line up with TRBD1. The CDR3 is made up of 15 amino acids. Trimming took 5 bases from V and 4 from J; bases not matched to a gene: 11. CDR3 DNA sequence: TGTGCCAGCAGTCGGGACAGCCTTGACTTTTACGAGCAGTACTTC. Its translation is CASSRDSLDFYEQYF.

About this clonotype itself: This may be a read error, as it is one base from a much larger clone. The CDR3 DNA sequence: TGTGCCAGCATCGGGAGAGGATCCAGCACTGAAGCTTTCTTT. Its protein is CASIGRGSSTEAFF. This chain joins TRBV7-6 and TRBJ1-1; D remains ambiguous. Germline values: CDR1 SGHVS, CDR2 FNYEAQ. The V and J ends lost 7 bases and 4 bases respectively, with 16 bases between them. The CDR3 is 14 residues long.

This clonotype was observed a few times. The CDR3 DNA is TGTGCCAGCAGCCCCGGGACGGGGAGCCGGGGGACCCAGTACTTC. This encodes CASSPGTGSRGTQYF. V is TRBV5-4 and J is TRBJ2-5; possibly TRBD1 or TRBD2 for D (5 bases each). Trimming took off 4 bases at V and 7 bases at J, with 20 bases between the two ends. The germline gives CDR1 SGHNT, CDR2 YYREEE (reference sequence). The CDR3 covers 15 residues.

This clonotype was seen a handful of times. V gene TRBV7-3 combines with J gene TRBJ2-6; D unresolved. Deletions cut 1 base from V and 2 bases from J, with 9 bases between. CDR3 length: 16 amino acids. The germline gives CDR1 SGHTA, CDR2 FQGTGA. CDR3 sequence (DNA): TGTGCCAGCAGCTTAAGGCTGGGGACTGGGGCCAACGTCCTGACTTTC. Translation gives CASSLRLGTGANVLTF.

There are many counts of this clonotype. The V gene is TRBV7-2, the J gene TRBJ1-2; a weak D match, TRBD1 (5 bases). With 1 base removed from V and 11 bases from J, the gap between germline ends came to 11 bases. This CDR3 spans 12 amino acids. The germline V gene encodes CDR1 SGHTA and CDR2 FQGNSA. CDR3 in amino acids: CASSLGPGTYTF. The CDR3 nucleotides read TGTGCCAGCAGCTTAGGCCCCGGGACGTACACCTTC.